Listed below are T cell receptor beta chains from one sample, sequenced in a study of early T cells in non-severe SARS-CoV-2 infection. TCRdb used MiXCR to reprocess the 5' RACE reads, holding one entry per CDR3 protein. Of tens of thousands of distinct CDR3 sequences listed, roughly 10% are singletons. The specimen was whole blood, collected at baseline. The source is an adult who was a healthcare worker with PCR-confirmed SARS-CoV-2 infection or an uninfected control (not recorded which). The CDR3 runs from the conserved cysteine through the conserved F or W. Fields, in order: V gene, J gene, D gene, clone size, CDR3 DNA, CDR3 protein. A D gene is named only where the DNA matches it firmly. Clone size is not always given. Where it is, it says once, few, many or a class for expanded clones.

v_call: TRBV19; j_call: TRBJ2-1; d_call: TRBD2; clone_size: .; cdr3_nt: TGTGCCGCCTCCGGGACTAGCGGGAGGGAGTTCTTC; cdr3_aa: CAASGTSGREFF
v_call: TRBV18; j_call: TRBJ2-7; d_call: TRBD1; clone_size: many; cdr3_nt: TGTGCCAGCTCACGGGACAGCCGTTCCGAGCAGTACTTC; cdr3_aa: CASSRDSRSEQYF
v_call: TRBV4-2; j_call: TRBJ2-3; d_call: TRBD2; clone_size: many; cdr3_nt: TGTGCCAGCAGCCCGATAGGGCGGGAGACAATAGATACGCAGTATTTT; cdr3_aa: CASSPIGRETIDTQYF
v_call: TRBV5-1; j_call: TRBJ2-1; d_call: TRBD2; clone_size: few; cdr3_nt: TGCGCCAGCAGCTTGGCGGGACTAGCTTTCGGATACAATGAGCAGTTCTTC; cdr3_aa: CASSLAGLAFGYNEQFF
v_call: TRBV7-9; j_call: TRBJ2-2; d_call: .; clone_size: few; cdr3_nt: TGTGCCAGCAGCTTAGGACACCCGGAAGGGACCGGGGAGCTGTTTTTT; cdr3_aa: CASSLGHPEGTGELFF
v_call: TRBV28; j_call: TRBJ2-1; d_call: TRBD2; clone_size: .; cdr3_nt: TGTGCCAGCAGTCCTATGGCGAGACTAGCGGGAGCCTTGGAGCAGTTCTTC; cdr3_aa: CASSPMARLAGALEQFF
v_call: TRBV12-3/TRBV12-4; j_call: TRBJ2-7; d_call: .; clone_size: many; cdr3_nt: TGTGCCAGCAGTTTAGGTCTTGGCAGACAATCCTACGAGCAGTACTTC; cdr3_aa: CASSLGLGRQSYEQYF
v_call: TRBV12-3/TRBV12-4; j_call: TRBJ1-2; d_call: .; clone_size: .; cdr3_nt: TGTGCCAGCAGTCCCCTACCGGGCCGAGGCTACACCTTC; cdr3_aa: CASSPLPGRGYTF
v_call: TRBV7-8; j_call: TRBJ2-1; d_call: TRBD2; clone_size: few; cdr3_nt: TGTGCCAGCAGCTTAGTAGCGCCACCGGGACTACCCTACAATGAGCAGTTCTTC; cdr3_aa: CASSLVAPPGLPYNEQFF
v_call: TRBV7-9; j_call: TRBJ1-1; d_call: .; clone_size: many; cdr3_nt: TGTGCCAGCAGCCCCCGTAGGGGGGCGGGCACTGAAGCTTTCTTT; cdr3_aa: CASSPRRGAGTEAFF